The text below deals with one T cell receptor (beta chain). The sample comes from a study of cytomegalovirus exposure and HLA in healthy donors. The PCR used 60 Vbeta and 13 Jbeta primers. Measured with immunoSEQ multiplex PCR; TCRdb has only the in-frame clones, and not every one. The sample carries approximately 180,000 clones, approximately 84% recorded once. In germline, CDR1 is MNHEY, CDR2 SVGAGI. There are 16 residues in the CDR3. After removal of 2 bases from V and 0 bases from J, the junction contained 1 base not matched to a gene. The sequencing input was PBMCs. J is TRBJ1-1 and V is TRBV6-5; 12 nucleotides match TRBD1. The TCR sequence derives from a girl under three years old in good health and CMV-seronegative. The CDR3 spells CASSYGTGGLNTEAFF. CDR3 bases: TGTGCCAGCAGTTACGGGACAGGGGGCTTGAACACTGAAGCTTTCTTT.